The 6 T cell receptor beta chains in this list originate from one sample, sequenced in a study of T-cell reconstitution after alpha-beta-depleted transplantation in children. Using unique molecular identifiers, the investigators prepared the TCRbeta library. TCRdb redid the calling of the PCR reads with MiXCR, one entry per CDR3 protein. Of 300,000 or so distinct CDR3 sequences listed, more than 9% were seen once; the top ten hold over 9%. Sequencing used PBMCs from the stem cell graft donor, obtained from the stem cell graft. These TCRs come from a human donor who donated a stem cell graft to a child with SCID.

This clonotype appeared a few times. The J gene is TRBJ2-1, the V gene TRBV7-3, with 11 bases that match TRBD1. With 5 bases clipped from V and 9 bases from J, the junction kept 9 bases outside the gene matches. Germline V CDR1 and CDR2: SGHTA, FQGTGA. This CDR3 comprises 15 residues. The CDR3 DNA follows: TGTGCCAGCAGCCTCGCCGGGACAGGGGGTCTTGAGCAGTTCTTC. Translated: CASSLAGTGGLEQFF. The complete variable domain, with remaining parts taken from reference TRBV7-3 and TRBJ2-1, reads GAGVSQTPSNKVTEKGKYVELRCDPISGHTALYWYRQSLGQGPEFLIYFQGTGAADDSGLPNDRFFAVRPEGSVSTLKIQRTERGDSAVYLCASSLAGTGGLEQFFGPGTRLTVL.

The sample holds a few counts of this clonotype. This sequence joins TRBV12-3 or TRBV12-4 and TRBJ1-5, with TRBD1 matching over 7 bases. V lost 6 bases, J lost 4 bases, and 6 bases stayed unmatched. This CDR3 has 14 amino acids. The CDR3, as DNA: TGTGCCAGCAGCGAGGGGGCTGCGAATCAGCCCCAGCATTTT. Amino acid sequence: CASSEGAANQPQHF.

This clonotype has at least ten counts. The chain has TRBV12-3 or TRBV12-4 and TRBJ2-5; 7 nucleotides match TRBD1. The CDR3 has 13 residues. J gave up 6 bases and V 5 bases, and 6 bases lay outside the gene matches. The CDR3 protein is CASSIGTEQTQYF. The CDR3 nucleotides are TGTGCCAGCAGTATTGGGACAGAACAGACCCAGTACTTC.

The rearrangement links TRBV5-1 to TRBJ2-2, with D possibly called TRBD1 or TRBD2 (5 bases each). The CDR3 runs 13 residues. Per germline, CDR1 SGHRS and CDR2 YFSETQ. Trimming stripped 6 bases from V and 6 bases from J, with 12 bases between. Here the CDR3 DNA reads TGCGCCAGCACCCTGGGGGTGTCCGGGGAGCTGTTTTTT. This translates into CASTLGVSGELFF.

This clonotype was picked up many times. The J gene is TRBJ2-1, the V gene TRBV7-6; D unresolved. CDR1 and CDR2 (germline): SGHVS, FNYEAQ. The V gene lost 5 bases and the J gene lost 5 bases, with 7 bases spanning the gap. The CDR3 has 12 residues. The CDR3: CASSLSNNEQFF. The CDR3 DNA sequence: TGTGCCAGCAGCCTCTCAAACAATGAGCAGTTCTTC.

The genes are TRBV5-6 and TRBJ1-1; tentatively, D is TRBD1 (5 bases). The CDR3 covers 14 residues. Germline V gene data show CDR1 as SGHDT and CDR2 as YYEEEE. The V gene lost 1 base and the J gene lost 4 bases, with 11 bases spanning the gap. The DNA for the CDR3 is TGTGCCAGCAGCTTGCGGGGTAGGGGCACTGAAGCTTTCTTT. It codes for CASSLRGRGTEAFF.